This TCR beta chain was profiled in a study of T cells in Graves' hyperthyroidism and ophthalmopathy. Overall study context: Peripheral blood draws took place at initial diagnosis, ahead of any treatment.

Amplification of TCR beta CDR3 regions was performed using RNA transcripts as template. A set of HTBI primers served as the primers for a first-round RT-PCR of the TCR CDR3. TCRdb used MiXCR to reprocess the multiplex PCR reads, holding one entry per CDR3 protein. The sample records about 700,000 distinct CDR3 sequences, 11% to 15% being singletons. From germline, CDR1 is KGHSH and CDR2 LQKENI. V lost 4 bases and J 2 bases, leaving 15 bases between the germline ends. CDR3 size: 15 residues. This TCR derives from a woman aged 18-29 years with Graves' hyperthyroidism. The sequencing sample was made of blood. This sequence joins TRBV18 and TRBJ2-7; D uncertain. The chain's CDR3 is CASSQKTSTAYEQYF. The CDR3 DNA follows: TGTGCCAGCTCACAAAAGACATCGACCGCCTACGAGCAGTACTTC.